The entry below gives a single T cell receptor (beta chain) sequence along with its context. This entry is derived from a study of blood T cell repertoires in COVID-19. Repertoires were generated with immunoSEQ multiplex PCR, while TCRdb's copy carries only in-frame clones and drops some. The sample includes some 70,000 clones, more than 70% of them seen just once. The receptor was derived from a middle-aged woman who had recovered from COVID-19. Sequenced material: PBMCs or T cells enriched from blood (not recorded which).

CDR3 sequence: CASSDQGYYGYTF. The CDR3 bases are TGCGCCAGCAGCGACCAGGGGTACTATGGCTACACCTTC. The chain links TRBV10-2 to TRBJ1-2, with TRBD1 as a possible D gene (6 bases). Germline CDR1 and CDR2: WSHSY and SAAADI. The V gene lost 6 bases and the J gene lost 3 bases, with 11 bases spanning the gap. CDR3 length equals 13 residues.